Shown below are 25 T cell receptor beta chains from a single sample sequenced in a study of cytomegalovirus exposure and HLA in healthy donors. In the PCR, 60 Vbeta and 13 Jbeta primers were used. Profiled with immunoSEQ multiplex PCR; TCRdb holds only in-frame clones, not every one. The repertoire holds 80,000 to 95,000 clones, with 70% to 80% as singletons. Sequenced input: PBMCs. The source is a woman in her 40s in good health and CMV-seropositive.

This chain connects TRBV6-1 to TRBJ1-2, with D perhaps TRBD1 (6 bases). The germline V gene encodes CDR1 MNHNS and CDR2 SASEGT. The CDR3 covers 13 residues. V was shortened by 7 bases and J by 7 bases, with 16 bases between the two germline ends. The CDR3 is CASTLRGGVGYTF. In nucleotides, the CDR3 is TGTGCCAGCACCCTCCGAGGGGGGGTTGGCTACACCTTC.

J is TRBJ1-3 and V is TRBV9; D unclear. The CDR3 has 14 residues. V was pared by 7 bases and J by 3 bases, with 14 bases between. Germline CDR1 and CDR2: SGDLS and YYNGEE. DNA for the CDR3: TGTGCCAGCGGTTGGGCTTCGGATGGAAACACCATATATTTT. It yields the protein CASGWASDGNTIYF.

The chain joins TRBV6-6 to TRBJ2-3; D remains unclear. CDR3 length: 13 residues. The V and J ends lost 2 bases and 5 bases respectively, with 8 bases between them. Per the germline V gene, CDR1 is MNHNY and CDR2 is SVGAGI (reference sequence). This CDR3 is CASSYRVGDTQYF. CDR3 sequence (DNA): TGTGCCAGCAGTTACCGCGTCGGAGATACGCAGTATTTT.

This chain uses TRBV7-2 with TRBJ1-5; D is unclear. Trimming left V 1 base short and J 2 bases short, with 12 bases between. Germline V gives CDR1 SGHTA, CDR2 FQGNSA. The CDR3 totals 16 residues. The CDR3 coding sequence is TGTGCCAGCAGCTTAGTCGGGAGACGGGGCAATCAGCCCCAGCATTTT. Its protein product is CASSLVGRRGNQPQHF.

The sample holds a few counts of this clone. The rearrangement uses TRBV6-1 and TRBJ1-2; no firm D call. V was cut by 0 bases and J by 4 bases, with 12 bases left in between. The CDR3 has 15 amino acids. Germline-derived CDR1 and CDR2 are MNHNS and SASEGT. CDR3 in DNA: TGTGCCAGCAGTGAAGCCTTCTCCGGGGTCTATGGCTACACCTTC. Residues: CASSEAFSGVYGYTF.

To note about this clone: Its ends do not fully match the called genes, so a read error is possible. Other DNA sequences within the sample encode an identical CDR3. V and J are TRBV9 and TRBJ1-1; D unclear. The V gene's germline CDR1 is SGDLS and CDR2 YYNGEE. CDR3 length equals 15 residues. In DNA, the CDR3 is TGTGCTAGCAGCGTAGTTGGGTCAGCCCCAGGAATAGCTTTCTTT. This encodes CASSVVGSAPGIAFF.

V and J are TRBV9 and TRBJ2-1, with 7 bases matching TRBD2. The CDR3 totals 16 residues. V dropped 0 bases and J dropped 8; count of bases not matched to a gene: 11. The germline V gene has CDR1 SGDLS and CDR2 YYNGEE. CDR3 nucleotides: TGTGCCAGCAGCGTAGTGGGGCGGGAGCTCGCCCATGAGCAGTTCTTC. Amino acid sequence: CASSVVGRELAHEQFF.

This rearrangement joins TRBV5-1 to TRBJ2-1; 12 positions match TRBD2. CDR1 is SGHRS, CDR2 YFSETQ, per germline. CDR3 size: 17 residues. Trimming removed 4 bases from V and 3 bases from J; junction bases left unmatched: 8. CDR3 sequence reads: CASSPRLAGVVYNEQFF. Written as DNA, the CDR3 is TGCGCCAGCAGCCCGCGACTAGCGGGGGTGGTCTACAATGAGCAGTTCTTC.

The CDR3 sequence is CATSRGREGADTQYF. The CDR3 DNA sequence: TGTGCCACCAGCAGAGGTCGGGAGGGCGCAGATACGCAGTATTTT. The chain joins TRBV15 to TRBJ2-3; 8 positions agree with TRBD2. This CDR3 contains 15 residues. The trim removed 1 base at V and 4 bases at J, leaving 4 bases unmatched. The germline V gene encodes CDR1 LNHNV and CDR2 YYDKDF (reference sequence).

The chain carries TRBV7-9 and TRBJ1-1; 10 positions match TRBD1. Germline values: CDR1 SEHNR, CDR2 FQNEAQ (reference sequence). The V gene end was trimmed by 3 bases and the J gene end by 5 bases; junction bases not matched to a gene: 3. This CDR3 region has 14 residues. CDR3 protein: CASSFWTGGTEAFF. CDR3 DNA: TGTGCCAGCAGCTTTTGGACAGGGGGTACTGAAGCTTTCTTT.

This clone was recorded once. The rearrangement joins TRBV19 to TRBJ1-1; TRBD1 is a possible D gene (5 bases). Germline values: CDR1 LNHDA, CDR2 SQIVND (reference sequence). This CDR3 is built from 12 residues. The V end was cut by 2 bases, the J end by 11 bases, with 12 bases between. This CDR3 is CASSIRRDRAFF. The CDR3 nucleotides read TGTGCCAGTAGTATACGCAGGGATCGGGCTTTCTTT.

Here the CDR3 DNA reads TGTGCCAGCAGCCCCGCGCAGGGAATCTCCACTAACTATGGCTACACCTTC. The encoded protein is CASSPAQGISTNYGYTF. The V call is TRBV4-2, the J call TRBJ1-2; maybe TRBD1 (5 bases). V was clipped by 4 bases and J by 0 bases, with 18 bases between them. CDR1 LGHNA and CDR2 YNFKEQ come from the germline V gene. The CDR3 is 17 amino acids.

This clone was counted a few times. The chain carries TRBV7-9 and TRBJ2-2; D not resolved. The CDR3 has 15 residues. Germline-derived CDR1 and CDR2 are SEHNR and FQNEAQ (reference sequence). V was pared by 2 bases and J by 3 bases, with 10 bases between. CDR3 sequence (DNA): TGTGCCAGCAGCTTATCCGCGGTATACACCGGGGAGCTGTTTTTT. Translated: CASSLSAVYTGELFF.

The chain has TRBV19 and TRBJ1-1; D is ambiguous. CDR3 length: 14 residues. The V end lost 3 bases, the J end lost 0 bases, and 8 bases lay between the germline ends. Germline CDR1 and CDR2: LNHDA and SQIVND (reference sequence). CDR3: CASSMPGLNTEAFF. The DNA of the CDR3 is TGTGCCAGTAGTATGCCCGGGTTGAACACTGAAGCTTTCTTT.

The CDR3, as DNA: TGTGCCAGCTCACCATCTCAGGTCATGAACACTGAAGCTTTCTTT. Protein sequence: CASSPSQVMNTEAFF. This chain links TRBV18 with TRBJ1-1; D not resolved. Trimming stripped 2 bases from V and 0 bases from J, with 10 bases between. The CDR3 loop spans 15 amino acids. The germline CDR1 and CDR2 sequences are KGHSH and LQKENI. Drawing the rest from reference TRBV18 and TRBJ1-1, the complete variable domain is NAGVMQNPRHLVRRRGQEARLRCSPMKGHSHVYWYRQLPEEGLKFMVYLQKENIIDESGMPKERFSAEFPKEGPSILRIQQVVRGDSAAYFCASSPSQVMNTEAFFGQGTRLTVV.

The count of this clone is one. The chain has TRBV14 and TRBJ2-1, with D perhaps TRBD1 (6 bases). The CDR3 is made up of 14 amino acids. The germline V and J ends were trimmed by 4 bases and 9 bases, with 16 bases remaining between them. Germline CDR1 SGHDN, CDR2 FVKESK. The CDR3 here is CASSRYRETGEQFF. Written as DNA, the CDR3 is TGTGCCAGCAGCCGATACAGGGAGACGGGTGAGCAGTTCTTC.

The chain carries TRBV4-3 and TRBJ2-1; D gene unclear. Germline-derived CDR1 and CDR2 are LGHNA and YSLEER. There are 15 residues in the CDR3. V was shortened by 1 base and J by 2 bases, with 9 bases between the two germline ends. This chain's CDR3 is CASSQVALAYNEQFF. Here the CDR3 DNA reads TGCGCCAGCAGCCAAGTCGCGCTAGCCTACAATGAGCAGTTCTTC.

Only one count was recorded for this clone. This rearrangement joins TRBV7-6 to TRBJ2-7; 12 bases line up with TRBD2. Germline CDR1 reads SGHVS; CDR2 reads FNYEAQ. V shed 5 bases and J 7 bases; nucleotides not matched to a gene: 12. The length of the CDR3 is 16 residues. The CDR3 region has the DNA TGTGCCAGCAGCCCTCGACTAGCGGGGGCCAAGGAAGAGCAGTACTTC. Protein: CASSPRLAGAKEEQYF.

The chain recombines TRBV7-3 with TRBJ2-5; D is undetermined. This CDR3 spans 15 amino acids. Germline CDR1 is SGHTA and CDR2 is FQGTGA. V lost 0 bases and J 1 base, leaving 9 bases between the germline ends. CDR3 DNA: TGTGCCAGCAGCTTAACGTTTACAGCCCAAGAGACCCAGTACTTC. It specifies CASSLTFTAQETQYF.

The gene calls are TRBV19 and TRBJ2-5; no clear D gene. The CDR3 totals 13 residues. Germline V lookup: CDR1 LNHDA, CDR2 SQIVND (reference sequence). The V end lost 3 bases, the J end lost 5 bases, and 10 bases lay between the germline ends. The CDR3 region has the DNA TGTGCCAGTAGTATCTTCCTGCAGGAGACCCAGTACTTC. It codes for CASSIFLQETQYF.

The J gene is TRBJ1-5, the V gene TRBV9; weak D call: TRBD1 (5 bases). The germline V gene has CDR1 SGDLS and CDR2 YYNGEE. Between the trimmed V and J ends, which lost 7 bases and 3 bases, there was a span of 14 bases. This CDR3 region has 14 residues. The CDR3 protein is CASGRGRANQPQHF. In DNA, the CDR3 is TGTGCCAGCGGCCGGGGGAGGGCCAATCAGCCCCAGCATTTT.

V is TRBV29-1 and J is TRBJ2-1; D is possibly TRBD1 (5 bases). V was clipped by 0 bases and J by 8 bases, with 8 bases between them. This CDR3 spans 12 amino acids. CDR1 and CDR2 (germline): SQVTM, ANQGSEA. The CDR3 sequence: CSVEEIGDEQFF. The DNA for the CDR3 is TGCAGCGTTGAAGAAATAGGGGATGAGCAGTTCTTC.

This clone was picked up one time. This sequence joins TRBV20-1 and TRBJ2-7; maybe TRBD2 (6 bases). V was shortened by 3 bases and J by 3 bases, with 6 bases between the two germline ends. The CDR3 is 11 residues long. Germline CDR1 reads DFQATT; CDR2 reads SNEGSKA (reference sequence). As DNA, the CDR3 is TGCAGTGCTAGCGGGGGCTACGAGCAGTACTTC. Translated, it gives CSASGGYEQYF.

This clone was seen just once. Relative to the germline gene, one junction end is altered; a read error may explain this. The chain carries TRBV7-7 and TRBJ2-1, with a weak D call TRBD1 (7 bases). This CDR3 has 13 amino acids. Germline CDR1 and CDR2: SSHAT and FNYEAQ (reference sequence). The CDR3 is CASSHARGDKVVF. The CDR3 nucleotides are TGTGCTAGCAGCCATGCCAGGGGGGACAAAGTTGTCTTC.

V gene TRBV19 combines with J gene TRBJ1-3; D might be TRBD1 (6 bases). The ends were cut back, 3 bases at V and 7 bases at J, with 13 bases in the middle. This CDR3 is 14 amino acids long. Per the germline V gene, CDR1 is LNHDA and CDR2 is SQIVND (reference sequence). The chain's CDR3 is CASSIWGPRNTIYF. The DNA of the CDR3 is TGTGCCAGTAGTATCTGGGGGCCAAGGAACACCATATATTTT.